These 27 T cell receptor beta chains came from one sample sequenced in a study of post-analysis software for immune sequencing data. Study-wide findings and caveats: Several TRBV segments (TRBV5-6, TRBV5-1 and TRBV20-1 among them) occurred more frequently in patients than in controls.

The library was made from cDNA and included unique molecular identifiers. TCRdb passed the PCR reads through MiXCR, listing each CDR3 protein once. The repertoire holds 650,000 to 850,000 distinct CDR3 sequences, with approximately 53% as singletons. Their antigens are not known. The sample consisted of blood. The receptor set was obtained from a girl aged 10 to 17 with multiple sclerosis.

The chain carries TRBV7-9 and TRBJ2-1; TRBD2 agrees at 8 bases. Germline V CDR1 and CDR2: SEHNR, FQNEAQ (reference sequence). V gave up 2 bases and J gave up 7 bases; unmatched junction bases: 10. CDR3 length: 16 amino acids. The CDR3 loop is CASSLQSRGGTNEQFF. The CDR3 coding sequence is TGTGCCAGCAGCTTACAGTCTCGGGGGGGAACGAATGAGCAGTTCTTC.

The CDR3 region has the DNA TGTGCCAGCAGCCGAACCGGGGCCCAGGAAGAGCAGTACTTC. Translation: CASSRTGAQEEQYF. J is TRBJ2-7 and V is TRBV7-6, with D perhaps given as TRBD1 or TRBD2 (5 bases each). CDR1 SGHVS and CDR2 FNYEAQ come from the germline V gene. The length of the CDR3 is 14 residues. Trimming removed 5 bases at V and 7 bases at J, with 18 bases between.

V usage is TRBV10-2 and J usage is TRBJ1-6; D is undetermined. V lost 3 bases and J 8 bases, leaving 11 bases between the germline ends. Germline CDR1 WSHSY, CDR2 SAAADI. The CDR3 has 14 residues. The CDR3 coding sequence is TGCGCCAGCAGTGAAACCCTGAGGGATTCACCCCTCCACTTT. This translates into CASSETLRDSPLHF.

This clonotype has only one observation. This chain joins TRBV19 and TRBJ2-7; 7 nucleotides agree with TRBD2. Germline V gene sequence: CDR1 LNHDA, CDR2 SQIVND (reference sequence). V shed 6 bases, J shed 1 base, and the junction held 3 bases outside the gene matches. The CDR3 extends over 13 amino acids. The CDR3 DNA reads as TGTGCCAGTAGAGGGACTATATCCTACGAGCAGTACTTC. Its protein is CASRGTISYEQYF.

Concerning this clonotype: One end of the junction varies from germline; a read error may be responsible. The gene calls are TRBV20-1 and TRBJ2-1, with 8 bases matching TRBD1. From germline, CDR1 is DFQATT and CDR2 SNEGSKA (reference sequence). The CDR3 spans 15 residues. The CDR3 nucleotides read TGCAGTGCCAAATCACAGGGGGGCGGAGGCAATGAGCGGTTCTTC. It specifies CSAKSQGGGGNERFF.

There are a few counts of this clonotype. V is TRBV12-3 or TRBV12-4 and J is TRBJ2-3; no definite D call. The CDR3 runs to 14 residues. Trimming shortened V by 5 bases and J by 6 bases, and 15 bases separated the two germline ends. CDR3 bases: TGTGCCAGCAGTCTTCTCCCATTGATGGATACGCAGTATTTT. Its protein product is CASSLLPLMDTQYF.

The J gene is TRBJ2-1, the V gene TRBV7-6; 7 bases agree with TRBD2. The V gene's germline CDR1 is SGHVS and CDR2 FNYEAQ. The V gene end was trimmed by 2 bases and the J gene end by 4 bases; junction bases not matched to a gene: 20. There are 20 residues in the CDR3. The CDR3 nucleotides read TGTGCCAGCAGCTTAAGAGTTGTGGGGGAGGGCTTCATCCCTTACAATGAGCAGTTCTTC. Translation: CASSLRVVGEGFIPYNEQFF.

About this clonotype: One end of the junction does not line up with germline, which may come from a read error. The genes are TRBV7-9 and TRBJ2-1, with a weak D call TRBD2 (6 bases). Germline CDR1 reads SEHNR; CDR2 reads FQNEAQ (reference sequence). The CDR3 consists of 16 residues. CDR3 sequence reads: CAGSPPPGLGNNEQFF. CDR3 bases: TGTGCCGGCAGCCCTCCGCCGGGACTCGGAAATAATGAGCAGTTCTTC. Filled out from reference TRBV7-9 and TRBJ2-1, the complete variable domain reads DTGVSQNPRHKITKRGQNVTFRCDPISEHNRLYWYRQTLGQGPEFLTYFQNEAQLEKSRLLSDRFSAERPKGSFSTLEIQRTEQGDSAMYLCAGSPPPGLGNNEQFFGPGTRLTVL.

The chain joins TRBV7-2 to TRBJ2-5, with 11 bases matching TRBD2. The CDR3 has 15 amino acids. The V gene end was trimmed by 4 bases and the J gene end by 3 bases; junction bases not matched to a gene: 4. Germline lookup yields CDR1 SGHTA and CDR2 FQGNSA. The CDR3 here is CASSSRLAGKETQYF. The CDR3 bases are TGTGCCAGCAGCTCCCGACTAGCGGGGAAAGAGACCCAGTACTTC. The full variable domain, rest sourced from reference TRBV7-2 and TRBJ2-5, is GAGVSQSPSNKVTEKGKDVELRCDPISGHTALYWYRQSLGQGLEFLIYFQGNSAPDKSGLPSDRFSAERTGGSVSTLTIQRTQQEDSAVYLCASSSRLAGKETQYFGPGTRLLVL.

The chain employs TRBV20-1 and TRBJ2-5; 12 bases line up with TRBD2. The end of the DNA is better explained by TRBJ2-7, so the J call may be wrong. The CDR3 has 15 residues. Germline V gene lookup returns CDR1 DFQATT and CDR2 SNEGSKA (reference sequence). CDR3 residues: CSAVSSGRAMNEQYF. As DNA, the CDR3 is TGCAGTGCTGTGTCTAGCGGGAGGGCCATGAACGAGCAGTACTTC.

This clonotype was counted a few times. The V and J genes are TRBV12-3 or TRBV12-4 and TRBJ2-3; perhaps TRBD2 as D (5 bases). The V and J ends lost 4 bases and 3 bases respectively, with 14 bases between them. There are 15 residues in the CDR3. CDR3 sequence: CASSSRERVTDTQYF. The DNA for the CDR3 is TGTGCCAGCAGTTCCAGAGAGAGGGTGACAGATACGCAGTATTTT.

This clonotype has only a few counts. V gene TRBV18 combines with J gene TRBJ2-7, with TRBD2 matching 12 bases. The CDR3 contains 17 residues. V lost 5 bases and J lost 0; bases outside the gene matches: 8. Germline CDR1 reads KGHSH; CDR2 reads LQKENI. The CDR3 protein is CASSRLAGALSSYEQYF. The CDR3 bases are TGTGCCAGCTCAAGACTAGCGGGGGCCTTGAGCTCCTACGAGCAGTACTTC. The full variable domain, in which reference TRBV18 and TRBJ2-7 provide the parts outside the CDR3, is NAGVMQNPRHLVRRRGQEARLRCSPMKGHSHVYWYRQLPEEGLKFMVYLQKENIIDESGMPKERFSAEFPKEGPSILRIQQVVRGDSAAYFCASSRLAGALSSYEQYFGPGTRLTVT.

The V gene is TRBV14, the J gene TRBJ1-1, with TRBD1 matching 7 bases. The CDR3 runs to 12 residues. CDR1 and CDR2 (germline): SGHDN, FVKESK. Trimming cost V 5 bases and J 7 bases; bases outside gene matches: 4. The CDR3 coding sequence is TGTGCCAGCAGCAAGACAGGGAATGAAGCTTTCTTT. The encoded protein is CASSKTGNEAFF.

The table lists this clonotype with many counts. The chain recombines TRBV5-1 with TRBJ2-5, with TRBD1 matching 8 bases. V gave up 3 bases and J gave up 5 bases; unmatched junction bases: 12. This CDR3 is 16 amino acids long. Germline values: CDR1 SGHRS, CDR2 YFSETQ. CDR3 DNA: TGCGCCAGCAGCTGGATCACAGGGGGATCGGGTGAGACCCAGTACTTC. It is translated as CASSWITGGSGETQYF.

The chain has TRBV29-1 and TRBJ2-1, with a weak D call TRBD1 (6 bases). Trimming took off 3 bases at V and 2 bases at J, with 11 bases between the two ends. Germline CDR1 SQVTM, CDR2 ANQGSEA. This CDR3 has 14 amino acids. The CDR3 DNA is TGCAGCGTTGATTGGGGGCTGACCTACAATGAGCAGTTCTTC. The encoded protein is CSVDWGLTYNEQFF.

Concerning this clonotype itself: A read error may produce the germline difference seen at one junction end. The V gene is TRBV20-1, the J gene TRBJ2-7; 12 bases match TRBD2. The CDR3 length is 15 residues. From germline, CDR1 is DFQATT and CDR2 SNEGSKA (reference sequence). DNA of the CDR3: TGCAGTGCCAGAGAGGCACTAGCGGGGGGCTACGAGCAGTACTTC. Its translation: CSAREALAGGYEQYF.

In its sample, this clonotype was seen a few times. This chain connects TRBV3-1 to TRBJ1-5, with D hard to call. V was pared by 3 bases and J by 3 bases, with 12 bases between. The CDR3 loop spans 15 amino acids. CDR1 is LGHDT and CDR2 is YNNKEL in the germline V gene (reference sequence). The CDR3 protein is CASSHSELFNQPQHF. CDR3 nucleotide sequence: TGTGCCAGCAGCCATTCTGAATTATTCAATCAGCCCCAGCATTTT. Supplemented by reference TRBV3-1 and TRBJ1-5, the full variable domain reads DTAVSQTPKYLVTQMGNDKSIKCEQNLGHDTMYWYKQDSKKFLKIMFSYNNKELIINETVPNRFSPKSPDKAHLNLHINSLELGDSAVYFCASSHSELFNQPQHFGDGTRLSIL.

There are a few counts of this clonotype. The J gene is TRBJ2-7, the V gene TRBV11-2; TRBD1 aligns across 9 bases. This CDR3 comprises 15 residues. The V gene end was trimmed by 5 bases and the J gene end by 2 bases; junction bases not matched to a gene: 7. Germline-derived CDR1 and CDR2 are SGHAT and FQNNGV. CDR3 nucleotide sequence: TGTGCCAGCAGCCGGCCGGACAGGGGTCCCTACGAGCAGTACTTC. Translating gives CASSRPDRGPYEQYF.

This clonotype was seen only a few times. V is TRBV6-5 and J is TRBJ2-7, with 8 bases matching TRBD1. Germline trimming cut 6 bases from V and 2 bases from J; bases unmatched to any gene: 9. Germline V gives CDR1 MNHEY, CDR2 SVGAGI. The CDR3 covers 15 residues. The CDR3 here is CASSQFRGPPYEQYF. The CDR3 DNA is TGTGCCAGCAGCCAGTTCAGGGGGCCTCCCTACGAGCAGTACTTC.

The V and J genes are TRBV21-1 and TRBJ2-7. TRBV21-1 is a pseudogene. The length of the CDR3 is 12 residues. The CDR3 region has the DNA TGTGCCAGCAGCAAAGCTGGGGTCGAGCAGTACTTC. Its protein is CASSKAGVEQYF.

This clonotype has just a few counts. The chain combines TRBV29-1 with TRBJ1-2; 7 bases fit TRBD1. Germline CDR1 reads SQVTM; CDR2 reads ANQGSEA. After removal of 2 bases from V and 7 bases from J, the junction contained 10 bases not matched to a gene. This CDR3 contains 14 residues. The CDR3 nucleotides are TGCAGCGTTGAAAAGGGGGCGAACTGGTCTGGCTACACCTTC. Translated, it gives CSVEKGANWSGYTF.

The chain is built from TRBV29-1 and TRBJ2-7; D is perhaps TRBD1 (5 bases). Trimming stripped 5 bases from V and 2 bases from J, with 16 bases between. CDR3 length equals 14 residues. Germline CDR1 and CDR2: SQVTM and ANQGSEA. The CDR3 bases are TGCAGCGTTCGTACAGGTCCGAACCCCTACGAGCAGTACTTC. Translated, it gives CSVRTGPNPYEQYF.

The chain recombines TRBV5-1 with TRBJ2-3; 8 positions match TRBD2. The junction had 10 bases not matched to a gene; V was cut back by 1 base and J by 6 bases. This CDR3 is built from 16 residues. Germline V gene lookup returns CDR1 SGHRS and CDR2 YFSETQ. CDR3: CASSLLQRGPGDTQYF. CDR3 in DNA: TGCGCCAGCAGCTTGCTGCAGCGGGGGCCGGGGGATACGCAGTATTTT. Supplemented by reference TRBV5-1 and TRBJ2-3, the full variable domain reads KAGVTQTPRYLIKTRGQQVTLSCSPISGHRSVSWYQQTPGQGLQFLFEYFSETQRNKGNFPGRFSGRQFSNSRSEMNVSTLELGDSALYLCASSLLQRGPGDTQYFGPGTRLTVL.

This sequence joins TRBV29-1 and TRBJ2-1; weak D call: TRBD2 (5 bases). Germline-derived CDR1 and CDR2 are SQVTM and ANQGSEA. Between the trimmed V and J ends, which lost 0 bases and 10 bases, there was a span of 7 bases. This CDR3 contains 11 residues. DNA of the CDR3: TGCAGCGTTGAAGAAGTAGCGGAGCAGTTCTTC. Protein sequence: CSVEEVAEQFF.

As concerns this clonotype: A read error may account for a junction end that differs from germline. The V and J genes are TRBV5-1 and TRBJ2-6; D possibly corresponds to TRBD2 (5 bases). The germline gives CDR1 SGHRS, CDR2 YFSETQ. The CDR3 extends over 16 amino acids. Here the CDR3 reads CASSPNRGSGANVLTF. CDR3 coding DNA: TGTGCCAGCAGCCCTAACCGGGGTTCTGGGGCCAACGTCCTGACTTTC.

The chain employs TRBV29-1 and TRBJ2-5; 7 positions match TRBD1. Germline V gives CDR1 SQVTM, CDR2 ANQGSEA. The CDR3 is 12 residues long. The ends lost 6 bases at V and 7 bases at J; junction bases unmatched: 8. CDR3 amino acids: CSVLTGETTQYF. The CDR3 DNA reads TGCAGCGTCCTCACAGGGGAGACGACCCAGTACTTC. Full variable domain (remainder filled in from reference TRBV29-1 and TRBJ2-5): SAVISQKPSRDICQRGTSLTIQCQVDSQVTMMFWYRQQPGQSLTLIATANQGSEATYESGFVIDKFPISRPNLTFSTLTVSNMSPEDSSIYLCSVLTGETTQYFGPGTRLLVL.

This clonotype appeared a few times. The chain carries TRBV6-5 and TRBJ2-4; D is undetermined. The DNA end is more similar to TRBJ2-7, so the J call may be wrong. The CDR3 length is 12 residues. The germline V gene encodes CDR1 MNHEY and CDR2 SVGAGI. The CDR3 protein is CASRQESYEQYF. The CDR3 DNA reads TGTGCCAGCAGGCAGGAGAGTTACGAGCAGTACTTC.